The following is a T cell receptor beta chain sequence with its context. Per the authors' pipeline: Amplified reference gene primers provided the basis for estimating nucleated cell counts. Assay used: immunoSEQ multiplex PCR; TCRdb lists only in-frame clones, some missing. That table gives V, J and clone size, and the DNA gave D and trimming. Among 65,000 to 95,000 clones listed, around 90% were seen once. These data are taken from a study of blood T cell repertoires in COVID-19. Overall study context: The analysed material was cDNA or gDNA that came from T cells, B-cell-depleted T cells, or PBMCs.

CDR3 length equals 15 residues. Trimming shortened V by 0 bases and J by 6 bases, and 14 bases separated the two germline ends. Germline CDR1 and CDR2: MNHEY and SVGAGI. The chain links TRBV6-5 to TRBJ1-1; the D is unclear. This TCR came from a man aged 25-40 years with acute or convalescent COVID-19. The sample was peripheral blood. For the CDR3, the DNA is TGTGCCAGCAGTTACTCATTAGGAGCGGACGCTGAAGCTTTCTTT. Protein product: CASSYSLGADAEAFF.